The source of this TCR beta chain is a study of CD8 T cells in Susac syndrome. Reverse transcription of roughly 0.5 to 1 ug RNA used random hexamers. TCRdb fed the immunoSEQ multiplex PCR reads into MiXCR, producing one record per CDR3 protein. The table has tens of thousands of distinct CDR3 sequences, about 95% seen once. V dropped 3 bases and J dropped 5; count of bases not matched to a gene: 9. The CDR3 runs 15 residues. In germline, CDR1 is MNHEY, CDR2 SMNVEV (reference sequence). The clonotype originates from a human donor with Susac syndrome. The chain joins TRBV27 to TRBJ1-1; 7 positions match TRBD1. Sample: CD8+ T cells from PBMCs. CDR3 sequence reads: CASSFITGAGTEAFF. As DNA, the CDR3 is TGTGCCAGCAGTTTTATTACAGGGGCGGGAACTGAAGCTTTCTTT.